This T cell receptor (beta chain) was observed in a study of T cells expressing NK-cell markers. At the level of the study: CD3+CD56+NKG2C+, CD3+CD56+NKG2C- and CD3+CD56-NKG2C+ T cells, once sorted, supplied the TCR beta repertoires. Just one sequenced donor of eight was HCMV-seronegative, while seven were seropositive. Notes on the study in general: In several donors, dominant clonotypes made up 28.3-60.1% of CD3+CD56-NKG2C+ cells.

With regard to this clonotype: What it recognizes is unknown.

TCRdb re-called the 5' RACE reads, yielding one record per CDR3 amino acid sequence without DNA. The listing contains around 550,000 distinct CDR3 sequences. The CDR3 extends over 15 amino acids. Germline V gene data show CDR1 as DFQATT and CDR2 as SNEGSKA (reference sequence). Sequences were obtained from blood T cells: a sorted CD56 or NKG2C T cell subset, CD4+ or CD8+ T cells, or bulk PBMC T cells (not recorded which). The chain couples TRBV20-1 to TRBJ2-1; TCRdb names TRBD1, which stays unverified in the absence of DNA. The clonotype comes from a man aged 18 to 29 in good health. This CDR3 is CSARPVLDSYNEQFF.